The 18 T cell receptor beta chains below all came from one sample that was sequenced in a study of molecular identifiers for immune sequencing clone quantification (dated by TCRdb to the late 2010s). Library construction relied on PCR. Reads for this sample came from an Illumina HiSeq 4000. The public reads were reanalyzed by TCRdb: fastp trimming at Q25, MiXCR alignment, in-frame beta chains only. Rows with one shared CDR3 protein collapse into an entry with the most common genes and DNA. Counted in this sample were about half a million distinct CDR3 sequences; 20% to 25% of them appeared once. The ten largest clonotypes hold 0.84% of the sample. The sequencing input was naive CD8+ T cells from blood, with Jurkat cell RNA spiked in. The meaning of the sample's cell subset or site label: FACS-sorted CD8+CD4-CCR7+CD45RA+ naive T cells. These receptors were obtained from a human donor in good health. Some libraries in this study had Jurkat cell RNA spiked in.

This rearrangement joins TRBV10-3 to TRBJ2-1, with TRBD2 matching over 13 bases. The V gene's germline CDR1 is ENHRY and CDR2 SYGVKD. The CDR3 runs 13 residues. The trim removed 10 bases at V and 6 bases at J, leaving 3 bases unmatched. The CDR3 reads CATGLAGVNEQFF. CDR3 in DNA: TGTGCCACCGGACTAGCGGGAGTCAATGAGCAGTTCTTC.

This clonotype was recorded only once. The rearrangement links TRBV27 to TRBJ2-6, with D perhaps matching TRBD1 (6 bases). The V and J ends lost 7 bases and 2 bases respectively, with 15 bases between them. CDR1 and CDR2 (germline): MNHEY, SMNVEV (reference sequence). This CDR3 contains 16 residues. CDR3 in amino acids: CASTQPGAPGANVLTF. The CDR3 coding sequence is TGTGCCAGCACCCAGCCAGGGGCGCCTGGGGCCAACGTCCTGACTTTC.

This clonotype appeared a single time. The J gene is TRBJ2-3, the V gene TRBV24-1, with D possibly TRBD1 on 6 matching bases. Germline CDR1 reads KGHDR; CDR2 reads SFDVKD. V shed 5 bases and J shed 2 bases, with 19 bases lying between them. CDR3 length: 17 residues. The CDR3, as DNA: TGTGCCACCAGTGGGCTACAGGGTACCTCTTACACAGATACGCAGTATTTT. Amino acid sequence: CATSGLQGTSYTDTQYF.

This clonotype was seen repeatedly, ten times or more. The chain employs TRBV2 and TRBJ2-6; D may be TRBD1 (7 bases). Germline CDR1 reads SNHLY; CDR2 reads FYNNEI. Trimming removed 6 bases at V and 3 bases at J, with 12 bases between. The CDR3 totals 15 residues. The CDR3 DNA follows: TGTGCCAGCAGGGAGGGGGCCCATGGGGCCAACGTCCTGACTTTC. Translated, it gives CASREGAHGANVLTF.

The sample holds a few counts of this clonotype. The V and J genes are TRBV5-6 and TRBJ2-7; D is uncertain. The CDR3 covers 15 residues. V gave up 3 bases and J gave up 9 bases, with 22 bases separating them. Germline V gene sequence: CDR1 SGHDT, CDR2 YYEEEE. CDR3 DNA: TGTGCCAGCAGCTCCCCTGAGGAATACAGCTTTGGGCAGTACTTC. Protein sequence: CASSSPEEYSFGQYF.

This clonotype has at least ten counts. The rearrangement joins TRBV5-5 to TRBJ2-6; TRBD1 matches 10 bases. V shed 2 bases and J 0 bases; nucleotides not matched to a gene: 2. Germline values: CDR1 SGHKS, CDR2 YYEKEE (reference sequence). The CDR3 has 17 amino acids. DNA of the CDR3: TGTGCCAGCAGCTTAGGACAGGGGGTCTCTGGGGCCAACGTCCTGACTTTC. Translating it yields CASSLGQGVSGANVLTF.

This clonotype came up many times. The chain has TRBV20-1 and TRBJ2-7; D perhaps matches TRBD1 (6 bases). The CDR3 totals 14 residues. Deletions cut 6 bases from V and 6 bases from J, with 21 bases between. Germline V gene lookup returns CDR1 DFQATT and CDR2 SNEGSKA (reference sequence). The CDR3 DNA follows: TGCAGTGCAACACCTAACAGGGTATCGGGCGAGCAGTACTTC. Amino acid sequence: CSATPNRVSGEQYF.

Points on this clonotype: The junction and the germline gene differ at one end; a read error may be behind it. The rearrangement uses TRBV20-1 and TRBJ2-3, with 7 bases lining up with TRBD1. The germline V gene encodes CDR1 DFQATT and CDR2 SNEGSKA (reference sequence). CDR3 size: 14 residues. The CDR3 sequence is CSARTGTEWYTRYF. The CDR3 nucleotides read TGCAGTGCTAGGACCGGGACAGAATGGTATACGCGGTATTTT.

This clonotype has only one observation. Just one base apart from a much larger clone, this may be a read error. This chain links TRBV28 with TRBJ2-7; TRBD1 matches 7 bases. The CDR3 contains 13 residues. The germline V gene encodes CDR1 MDHEN and CDR2 SYDVKM. CDR3 amino acids: CAGSPSQGDEQYF. The CDR3 bases are TGTGCCGGCAGCCCCTCCCAGGGGGACGAGCAGTACTTC. Complete variable domain (other parts from reference TRBV28 and TRBJ2-7): DVKVTQSSRYLVKRTGEKVFLECVQDMDHENMFWYRQDPGLGLRLIYFSYDVKMKEKGDIPEGYSVSREKKERFSLILESASTNQTSMYLCAGSPSQGDEQYFGPGTRLTVT.

The rearrangement uses TRBV7-3 and TRBJ2-1; the match to TRBD2 covers 8 bases. Germline V gene lookup returns CDR1 SGHTA and CDR2 FQGTGA. CDR3 length: 15 residues. V lost 6 bases to trimming and J lost 2 bases; unmatched junction nucleotides: 6. In nucleotides, the CDR3 is TGTGCCAGCAGATTAGCGGGAACAGCCTACAATGAGCAGTTCTTC. Its protein is CASRLAGTAYNEQFF. Full variable domain (rest looked up from reference TRBV7-3 and TRBJ2-1): GAGVSQTPSNKVTEKGKYVELRCDPISGHTALYWYRQSLGQGPEFLIYFQGTGAADDSGLPNDRFFAVRPEGSVSTLKIQRTERGDSAVYLCASRLAGTAYNEQFFGPGTRLTVL.

This clonotype was observed at least ten times. The chain has TRBV4-1 and TRBJ1-1; 10 positions agree with TRBD1. This CDR3 has 14 residues. From germline, CDR1 is MGHRA and CDR2 YSYEKL. J lost 4 bases, V lost 5 bases, and 4 bases had no gene match. The CDR3 protein is CASSARDRGTEAFF. In DNA form, the CDR3 reads TGCGCCAGCAGCGCCCGGGACAGGGGCACTGAAGCTTTCTTT.

The DNA for the CDR3 is TGCGCCAGCAGCCAAGCCGACAGGGGCCTCACTGAAGCTTTCTTT. It translates to CASSQADRGLTEAFF. The gene calls are TRBV4-3 and TRBJ1-1; 8 positions match TRBD1. The trim removed 1 base at V and 4 bases at J, leaving 5 bases unmatched. From germline, CDR1 is LGHNA and CDR2 YSLEER. The CDR3 has 15 residues.

The chain is built from TRBV19 and TRBJ1-5; TRBD1 aligns across 7 bases. With 6 bases clipped from V and 2 bases from J, the junction kept 13 bases outside the gene matches. Looked up from germline, CDR1 is LNHDA and CDR2 is SQIVND (reference sequence). CDR3 length: 17 residues. CDR3 in DNA: TGTGCCAGTAGCGAGTCGACAGGGTACTTGGGCAATCAGCCCCAGCATTTT. The encoded protein is CASSESTGYLGNQPQHF.

Worth noting for this clonotype: A much larger clone differs by one base, so this may be a read error. The chain uses TRBV7-2 and TRBJ2-2; either TRBD1 or TRBD2 may supply D (5 bases each). Looked up from germline, CDR1 is SGHTA and CDR2 is FQGNSA. The CDR3 is 15 residues long. As DNA, the CDR3 is TGTGCCAGCAGCCGGGGACGGTTGAACACCGGGGAGCTGTTATTT. Its protein product is CASSRGRLNTGELLF. Full variable domain (remainder filled in from reference TRBV7-2 and TRBJ2-2): GAGVSQSPSNKVTEKGKDVELRCDPISGHTALYWYRQSLGQGLEFLIYFQGNSAPDKSGLPSDRFSAERTGGSVSTLTIQRTQQEDSAVYLCASSRGRLNTGELLFGEGSRLTVL.

This clonotype was seen repeatedly, ten times or more. J is TRBJ1-5 and V is TRBV30, with no clear D. This CDR3 has 15 amino acids. The germline V gene has CDR1 GTSNPN and CDR2 SVGIG (reference sequence). V was cut by 3 bases and J by 0 bases, with 12 bases left in between. CDR3 coding DNA: TGTGCCTGGAGCATAGGCAGCGATAGCAATCAGCCCCAGCATTTT. It yields the protein CAWSIGSDSNQPQHF.

The chain couples TRBV10-3 to TRBJ1-6, with a possible D match to TRBD1 (5 bases). Between the trimmed V and J ends, which lost 3 bases and 6 bases, there was a span of 9 bases. The CDR3 extends over 14 amino acids. From germline, CDR1 is ENHRY and CDR2 SYGVKD. The CDR3 sequence: CAISEGVGNSPLHF. The CDR3 coding sequence is TGTGCCATCAGTGAAGGGGTTGGTAATTCACCCCTCCACTTT.

The rearrangement links TRBV28 to TRBJ2-5; TRBD2 agrees at 7 bases. Trimming took 5 bases from V and 8 from J; bases not matched to a gene: 8. CDR1 is MDHEN and CDR2 is SYDVKM in the germline V gene. The CDR3 is 13 residues long. The CDR3 DNA sequence: TGTGCCAGCAGTCTGTCTGGGGGGGTAACCCAGTACTTC. Its translation: CASSLSGGVTQYF.

There are many counts of this clonotype. This chain joins TRBV7-9 and TRBJ2-7; 10 bases fit TRBD1. The V gene end was trimmed by 4 bases and the J gene end by 5 bases; junction bases not matched to a gene: 8. The CDR3 is 15 amino acids. CDR1 SEHNR and CDR2 FQNEAQ come from the germline V gene (reference sequence). This chain's CDR3 is CASSSGQGEKNEQYF. The DNA for the CDR3 is TGTGCCAGCAGCTCCGGACAGGGGGAGAAGAACGAGCAGTACTTC.